Sequencing of this T cell receptor beta chain was carried out in a study of blood T cell repertoires in COVID-19. V gave up 1 base and J gave up 10 bases, with 10 bases separating them. Germline V gene lookup returns CDR1 MNHEY and CDR2 SMNVEV (reference sequence). The CDR3 consists of 12 residues. Method: immunoSEQ multiplex PCR; TCRdb's copy keeps in-frame clones and lacks some. Of roughly 170,000 clones in the sample, approximately 85% were seen once. Sequenced sample: peripheral blood. The origin of this receptor is a woman aged 60-70 years with COVID-19, enrolled during active disease. The chain couples TRBV27 to TRBJ1-1; D may be TRBD1 (5 bases). CDR3: CASSLFGGPAFF. CDR3 sequence (DNA): TGTGCCAGCAGTTTATTCGGGGGACCAGCTTTCTTT.